Presented here are 12 T cell receptor beta chains from one specimen sequenced in a study of cytomegalovirus exposure and HLA in healthy donors. The PCR made use of 60 Vbeta and 13 Jbeta primers. Assay: immunoSEQ multiplex PCR; the TCRdb copy retains only in-frame clones and omits some. The sample holds 200,000 to 300,000 clones, roughly 81% seen once. The material sequenced was PBMCs. Source of these receptors: a woman between 35 and 50 years old in good health and CMV-seropositive.

The chain has TRBV6-1 and TRBJ2-1; 11 bases are a match to TRBD2. The CDR3 loop spans 14 amino acids. V trimming: 5 bases; J trimming: 6 bases; junction bases outside the gene matches: 3. From germline, CDR1 is MNHNS and CDR2 SASEGT. The CDR3 DNA is TGTGCCAGCAGTTCTGGGACTAGCGGCAATGAGCAGTTCTTC. This codes for CASSSGTSGNEQFF.

CDR3 in DNA: TGTGCCAGCAGAATGGGGCGTCTCGGCCTGAACACTGAAGCTTTCTTT. It codes for CASRMGRLGLNTEAFF. The gene calls are TRBV28 and TRBJ1-1, with D perhaps matching TRBD1 (5 bases). The CDR3 length is 16 residues. The germline gives CDR1 MDHEN, CDR2 SYDVKM. V gave up 6 bases and J gave up 0 bases, with 17 bases separating them.

The chain links TRBV28 to TRBJ1-1, with TRBD1 identical over 9 bases. With 7 bases clipped from V and 6 bases from J, the junction kept 9 bases outside the gene matches. The CDR3 totals 14 residues. CDR1 is MDHEN, CDR2 SYDVKM, per germline. The chain's CDR3 is CASIKTGQGAEAFF. The CDR3 DNA reads TGTGCCAGCATAAAAACGGGACAGGGCGCTGAAGCTTTCTTT.

The chain joins TRBV4-3 to TRBJ2-1; 7 bases map to TRBD2. This CDR3 is built from 15 residues. J was trimmed by 6 bases and V by 4 bases; bases with no gene match: 9. CDR1 LGHNA and CDR2 YSLEER come from the germline V gene. Here the CDR3 reads CASSPGAGVLNEQFF. Written as DNA, the CDR3 is TGCGCCAGCAGCCCCGGGGCGGGAGTTCTCAATGAGCAGTTCTTC.

The rearrangement links TRBV2 to TRBJ1-1; D possibly corresponds to TRBD1 (5 bases). From germline, CDR1 is SNHLY and CDR2 FYNNEI. The CDR3 is made up of 15 amino acids. V was trimmed by 6 bases and J by 1 base, leaving 15 bases between them. The CDR3 region is CASRSNAGWNTEAFF. In DNA form, the CDR3 reads TGTGCCAGCAGGTCAAATGCAGGGTGGAACACTGAAGCTTTCTTT. The complete variable domain, with remaining parts taken from reference TRBV2 and TRBJ1-1, reads EPEVTQTPSHQVTQMGQEVILRCVPISNHLYFYWYRQILGQKVEFLVSFYNNEISEKSEIFDDQFSVERPDGSNFTLKIRSTKLEDSAMYFCASRSNAGWNTEAFFGQGTRLTVV.

This clone was detected a few times. V gene TRBV18 combines with J gene TRBJ1-2; D gene ambiguous. The CDR3 loop spans 12 amino acids. The germline V and J ends were trimmed by 3 bases and 8 bases, with 10 bases remaining between them. Germline V gives CDR1 KGHSH, CDR2 LQKENI. Here the CDR3 DNA reads TGTGCCAGCTCACCTTCGGGAGGCGGCTACACCTTC. Translated, it gives CASSPSGGGYTF. The complete variable domain, with remaining parts taken from reference TRBV18 and TRBJ1-2, reads NAGVMQNPRHLVRRRGQEARLRCSPMKGHSHVYWYRQLPEEGLKFMVYLQKENIIDESGMPKERFSAEFPKEGPSILRIQQVVRGDSAAYFCASSPSGGGYTFGSGTRLTVV.

This clone has a single count. J is TRBJ2-1 and V is TRBV29-1; TRBD2 is a possible D gene (6 bases). CDR1 and CDR2 from the germline V gene are SQVTM and ANQGSEA. V was clipped by 3 bases and J by 10 bases, with 22 bases between them. The CDR3 is 15 residues long. The CDR3 bases are TGCAGCGTTGAGGGGGACCCGCTTGGCAGCGGGGAGCAGTTCTTC. This codes for CSVEGDPLGSGEQFF.

V usage is TRBV19 and J usage is TRBJ1-2; 8 bases are shared with TRBD1. V shed 1 base and J 3 bases; nucleotides not matched to a gene: 7. This CDR3 has 16 amino acids. The germline gives CDR1 LNHDA, CDR2 SQIVND (reference sequence). CDR3 nucleotide sequence: TGTGCCAGTAGTATAGGCGGACAGGGAACTTACTATGGCTACACCTTC. The encoded protein is CASSIGGQGTYYGYTF.

This sequence joins TRBV30 and TRBJ1-2; perhaps TRBD1 as D (5 bases). Germline V CDR1 and CDR2: GTSNPN, SVGIG (reference sequence). Trimming stripped 0 bases from V and 5 bases from J, with 7 bases between. CDR3 size: 12 residues. The CDR3 protein is CAWSVPGYGYTF. CDR3 in DNA: TGTGCCTGGAGTGTACCAGGGTATGGCTACACCTTC.

The V call is TRBV6-1, the J call TRBJ1-1; perhaps TRBD1 as D (6 bases). Trimming left V 5 bases short and J 4 bases short, with 14 bases between. CDR3 size: 14 residues. Germline CDR1 reads MNHNS; CDR2 reads SASEGT. CDR3 DNA: TGTGCCAGCAGTCAAAGGGGGATGAGCACTGAAGCTTTCTTT. It is translated as CASSQRGMSTEAFF.

J is TRBJ1-1 and V is TRBV19; D is perhaps TRBD1 (5 bases). CDR1 and CDR2 from the germline V gene are LNHDA and SQIVND (reference sequence). This CDR3 contains 14 residues. V was pared by 3 bases and J by 4 bases, with 12 bases between. CDR3 nucleotide sequence: TGTGCCAGTAGTATCAGGGCCTCCGCCACTGAAGCTTTCTTT. Protein product: CASSIRASATEAFF.

CDR3 sequence (DNA): TGTGCCAGTAGTATAGACTACGACAGGGTCCCGTTCGAAGCTTTCTTT. It encodes CASSIDYDRVPFEAFF. This chain links TRBV19 with TRBJ1-1; 7 bases map to TRBD1. Germline V gives CDR1 LNHDA, CDR2 SQIVND (reference sequence). V lost 0 bases to trimming and J lost 8 bases; unmatched junction nucleotides: 12. The CDR3 has 16 amino acids.